This note documents a single T cell receptor beta chain sequence. The data were taken from a study of blood T cell repertoires in COVID-19. Study-level information: The United States, Italy and Spain provided the acute and convalescent COVID-19 samples. Sample material is recorded as cDNA or gDNA derived from T cells, B-cell-depleted T cells, or PBMCs.

Authors' processing steps: The assay estimated nucleated cells by amplifying reference gene primers. Clones were sequenced by immunoSEQ multiplex PCR, and TCRdb holds only the in-frame ones, with some missing. V and J calls and clone size are those listed in that table; D and trimming were worked out from the DNA. The data show some 150,000 clones, about 90% seen once. This CDR3 spans 17 amino acids. The junction had 12 bases not matched to a gene; V was cut back by 2 bases and J by 4 bases. Germline V gene data show CDR1 as SNHLY and CDR2 as FYNNEI. Sample: peripheral blood. The clonotype originates from a man aged 50-60 years with active or convalescent COVID-19. The V and J genes are TRBV2 and TRBJ2-3, with 7 bases lining up with TRBD1. The CDR3, as DNA: TGTGCCAGCAGTGAACGGATGACAGGGTATCCCGCAGATACGCAGTATTTT. Its translation is CASSERMTGYPADTQYF. The full variable domain, completed using reference TRBV2 and TRBJ2-3, is EPEVTQTPSHQVTQMGQEVILRCVPISNHLYFYWYRQILGQKVEFLVSFYNNEISEKSEIFDDQFSVERPDGSNFTLKIRSTKLEDSAMYFCASSERMTGYPADTQYFGPGTRLTVL.